The TCR beta chain described here comes from a study of blood T cell repertoires in COVID-19. Study summary: Acute and convalescent COVID-19 specimens originated in the United States, Italy and Spain.

As handled by the study authors: Amplification from reference gene primers served as the basis for estimated nucleated cell counts. Assay: immunoSEQ multiplex PCR; the TCRdb copy retains only in-frame clones and omits some. Clonal size and the V and J genes are those of that table, whereas D and trimming came from the DNA. Of roughly 100,000 clones listed, about 88% are singletons. Material: peripheral blood. The TCR originated in a man aged 50 or older with active or convalescent COVID-19.

The CDR3 nucleotides are TGTGCCAGCAGTTACTCCCCCTCGGTCGGGGAGACCCAGTACTTC. Protein sequence: CASSYSPSVGETQYF. The rearrangement links TRBV6-5 to TRBJ2-5; no firm D call. The germline CDR1 and CDR2 sequences are MNHEY and SVGAGI. V was pared by 0 bases and J by 5 bases, with 13 bases between. This CDR3 comprises 15 residues.